This T cell receptor (beta chain) emerged from a study of Ad26.COV2.S vaccination and SARS-CoV-2 variants. Study-wide context: Participant was drawn from the COV1001 Ad26.COV2.S trial arm.

Treatment reported: some 19 received Ad26.COV2.S at low or high dose, single or two shots; roughly 5 received placebo; per-sample allocation not given. Sampling occurred on day 63 after the first vaccine or placebo injection. Vaccine was an Ad26 vector expressing Wuhan-strain SARS-CoV-2 spike. The repertoire was sequenced with immunoSEQ multiplex PCR; TCRdb's copy has only in-frame clones and lacks some. This sample yields approximately 300,000 clones, of which 70% to 90% are seen a single time; 1.9% belongs to the top ten. The TCR originated in a person aged 18-65 years who received the Ad26.COV2.S COVID-19 vaccine or a placebo. The specimen was peripheral blood, collected in a trial of Ad26.COV2.S vaccine versus placebo.

The CDR3 DNA follows: TGCGCCAGCAGCTTGCTTCGGCAGGGGCCCGTCCAAGAGACCCAGTACTTC. Amino acids: CASSLLRQGPVQETQYF. The rearrangement joins TRBV5-1 to TRBJ2-5; TRBD1 might be the D (6 bases). The CDR3 totals 17 residues. Germline lookup yields CDR1 SGHRS and CDR2 YFSETQ. Trimming took off 1 base at V and 1 base at J, with 17 bases between the two ends.